Sequencing of this TCR beta chain was carried out in a study of blood T cells in healthy people across ages (dated by TCRdb to the mid-2010s). At the level of the whole study: Template switching captured roughly one uniquely barcoded TCR beta cDNA molecule per two T cells in model experiments. Using deep sequencing normalized with unique cDNA molecular identifiers, the study measured how TCR beta repertoire diversity changes with age. Donors of different ages were randomly distributed across sequencing lanes to avoid experimental bias. The donors were divided into four age groups: young (average about 16 years), middle-aged (about 39), aged (roughly 66) and long-lived (nearly 85). Two additional independent replicas of 1 million unique cDNA reads from the same blood draw were analyzed for two donors (one aged 18 to 29 and one aged 80 or older).

Comment on this clonotype: Its recognized antigen is unknown. No qualities accompany the bases; no much larger clone lies one base away.

For this chain, trimming is 10 bases at the V end and 5 bases at the J end, and the number of junction bases without a gene match is 11. From a lookup of the germline V gene, CDR1 and CDR2 are ENHRY and SYGVKD. Measured from the cysteine to the phenylalanine, the CDR3 is 14 residues long. Of the read, only the CDR3 DNA is kept; its 42 bases are in frame from base 1. Beyond this particular receptor, the publication reports: Total diversity estimates from one million sequenced T cells were considered lower bounds and underestimates. There was a strong correlation between observed TCR beta diversity and the percentage of naive T cells measured by flow cytometry. Observed TCR beta diversity per million T cells fell roughly linearly with age, and a significant reduction was already apparent by age around 40. Because profiling used bulk unsorted PBMCs, naive and antigen-experienced compartments could not be compared conclusively. Because the CMV infection status of the donors was unknown, age-related changes in expanded clonotypes may potentially have been confounded. Compared with the aged group, the long-lived group had more naive CD4+ T cells, fewer expanded clones and increased TCR diversity, a pattern suggesting age selection.

Libraries were built with 5' RACE. The run used an Illumina HiSeq 2500. A second about 7 to 12 cycle PCR used a sample-barcoded 5' primer and a J-beta primer mix. A unique molecular identifier was introduced onto each TCR beta cDNA molecule by a template-switch 5' adaptor carrying 12 random nucleotides. Each sample yielded at least 2.5 million CDR3-containing paired-end reads. First-strand cDNA synthesis was performed from all RNA using the Mint cDNA synthesis kit, with priming by a TRBC-specific oligonucleotide. Following uracil-DNA glycosylase treatment, all cDNA underwent a first 18-cycle PCR with the universal primers M1SS and BC2_uni_R. The study's processing was this. For normalization, 1 million high-quality reads were randomly selected from each sample, with every read carrying a distinct molecular identifier. Reads sharing molecular identifiers were discarded rather than binned into consensus sequences. MiTCR, run with a Q25 quality threshold and the strictest error-elimination algorithm, handled CDR3 identification, clonotype clustering and error correction. A nonparametric unseen species model using Euler transformation provided a lower-bound estimate of total TCR beta diversity. Using fastp at Q25 and MiXCR, TCRdb reprocessed the public reads and kept productive beta chains. Duplicate CDR3 protein sequences are folded into a single record with the most common DNA and genes. The V and J calls come from TCRdb's annotation, not from the publication. Recorded for this sample are more than 1,400,000 distinct CDR3 sequences; around two fifths of them occurred a single time. The biggest ten clones account for under 8% of the sample.

Systemically healthy Caucasian individuals from Russia, 35 to 50 in total and aged roughly 6 to 100 years, were included as donors. Each donor gave 8 to 10 milliliters of peripheral blood, collected into EDTA-treated Vacutainer tubes. Ficoll-Paque density-gradient centrifugation was used to isolate PBMCs, with at least 6 million obtained per sample. Trizol reagent was used to extract total RNA from PBMCs, with at least 5.5 micrograms per sample. Naive CD45RAhigh/CD27high T cell percentages were measured by flow cytometry on a PBMC aliquot from every donor. The chain uses TRBV10-3 and TRBJ2-7; 10 central nucleotides agree with TRBD2. The source of this sequence is a woman under 30 in good health. The specimen was blood. At the DNA level, the sequence is TGTGCCACAAAGAGCGGGGGGGTGTCCCACGAGCAGTACTTC. This yields the protein CATKSGGVSHEQYF.